The 14 T cell receptor beta chains in this list originate from one sample, sequenced in a study of CD8+ T cells in alopecia areata. Isolated RNA was reverse transcribed into cDNA used as the sequencing template. Here immunoSEQ multiplex PCR was the method, and the copy in TCRdb shows in-frame clones only, minus some. The table includes fewer than 250,000 clones, about 40% detected once. Documented treatment: oral pan-JAK inhibitor, 5-10 mg twice daily. The sequenced sample was CD4+ T cells sorted from blood, obtained at roughly week 36, from a patient treated with tofacitinib. These TCRs come from a human donor with alopecia areata.

The genes are TRBV18 and TRBJ2-2; perhaps TRBD2 as D (5 bases). Trimming stripped 5 bases from V and 4 bases from J, with 11 bases between. Germline V gene lookup returns CDR1 KGHSH and CDR2 LQKENI. The CDR3 is 14 residues long. In DNA, the CDR3 is TGTGCCAGCTCAGGAGCGGCCCCCACCGGGGAGCTGTTTTTT. This gives the protein CASSGAAPTGELFF.

This chain uses TRBV5-1 with TRBJ2-2, with 8 bases matching TRBD2. The CDR3 covers 15 residues. The V segment lost 4 bases and the J segment 0 bases; nucleotides outside the gene matches: 2. From germline, CDR1 is SGHRS and CDR2 YFSETQ. The DNA of the CDR3 is TGCGCCAGCAGCCCCGGGGGGGCGAACACCGGGGAGCTGTTTTTT. Amino acid sequence: CASSPGGANTGELFF.

There are a few counts of this clone. This chain connects TRBV29-1 to TRBJ2-5; D not resolved. V lost 5 bases to trimming and J lost 8 bases, with 12 bases between them. The CDR3 extends over 11 amino acids. Germline V lookup: CDR1 SQVTM, CDR2 ANQGSEA. CDR3: CSVSEIPTQYF. The CDR3 DNA follows: TGCAGCGTTTCGGAGATACCCACCCAGTACTTC.

Only a few counts were recorded for this clone. V usage is TRBV5-1 and J usage is TRBJ2-7; no clear D gene. Per the germline V gene, CDR1 is SGHRS and CDR2 is YFSETQ. V shed 0 bases and J shed 4 bases, with 11 bases lying between them. The CDR3 has 14 residues. The DNA of the CDR3 is TGCGCCAGCAGCTTGGCCGAGACCTCGTACGAGCAGTACTTC. This codes for CASSLAETSYEQYF.

The rearrangement joins TRBV6-6 to TRBJ2-5; no clear D gene. Germline-derived CDR1 and CDR2 are MNHNY and SVGAGI (reference sequence). The CDR3 loop spans 12 amino acids. The germline V and J ends were trimmed by 2 bases and 2 bases, with 3 bases remaining between them. CDR3: CASSYGQETQYF. The CDR3 DNA sequence: TGTGCCAGCAGTTACGGTCAAGAGACCCAGTACTTC.

The gene calls are TRBV4-1 and TRBJ2-6; D gene ambiguous. The V gene's germline CDR1 is MGHRA and CDR2 YSYEKL. Deletions cut 0 bases from V and 2 bases from J, with 23 bases between. The CDR3 spans 21 residues. The CDR3 is CASSQETAVARIFAGANVLTF. The CDR3 coding sequence is TGCGCCAGCAGCCAAGAAACAGCCGTGGCTAGAATCTTCGCTGGGGCCAACGTCCTGACTTTC.

The J gene is TRBJ1-1, the V gene TRBV9, with 11 bases identical to TRBD1. The ends lost 4 bases at V and 3 bases at J; junction bases unmatched: 14. This CDR3 is 18 amino acids long. CDR1 and CDR2 (germline): SGDLS, YYNGEE. The CDR3 sequence: CASSFPDRGPIGYTEAFF. The CDR3 coding sequence is TGTGCCAGCAGCTTTCCGGACAGGGGGCCAATTGGGTACACTGAAGCTTTCTTT. The full variable domain, its missing parts supplied by reference TRBV9 and TRBJ1-1, is DSGVTQTPKHLITATGQRVTLRCSPRSGDLSVYWYQQSLDQGLQFLIQYYNGEERAKGNILERFSAQQFPDLHSELNLSSLELGDSALYFCASSFPDRGPIGYTEAFFGQGTRLTVV.

V usage is TRBV29-1 and J usage is TRBJ2-3; no firm D call. This CDR3 has 11 amino acids. V was trimmed by 4 bases and J by 4 bases, leaving 6 bases between them. Germline CDR1 reads SQVTM; CDR2 reads ANQGSEA. The CDR3 region has the DNA TGCAGCGTTGTAAGTGCAGATACGCAGTATTTT. Residues: CSVVSADTQYF.

The chain combines TRBV30 with TRBJ1-1; D gene unclear. CDR3 length: 14 residues. CDR1 is GTSNPN and CDR2 is SVGIG in the germline V gene (reference sequence). V was trimmed by 0 bases and J by 5 bases, leaving 13 bases between them. The CDR3: CAWSVRSRGTEAFF. CDR3 DNA sequence: TGTGCCTGGAGTGTCCGGTCGAGAGGTACTGAAGCTTTCTTT.

Concerning this clone: The sample has other DNA sequences that encode this CDR3 too. The chain links TRBV5-1 to TRBJ2-7; D could derive from TRBD1 or TRBD2 (6 bases each). Germline V lookup: CDR1 SGHRS, CDR2 YFSETQ. With 0 bases removed from V and 4 bases from J, the gap between germline ends came to 11 bases. The CDR3 consists of 14 residues. The CDR3 region is CASSLVGGSYEQYF. CDR3 bases: TGCGCCAGCAGCTTGGTGGGGGGCAGTTACGAGCAGTACTTC.

This chain joins TRBV7-9 and TRBJ2-3; TRBD2 agrees at 8 bases. The CDR3 spans 14 residues. V shed 5 bases, J shed 6 bases, and the junction held 7 bases outside the gene matches. The germline V gene has CDR1 SEHNR and CDR2 FQNEAQ (reference sequence). The CDR3 protein is CASSISGIWDTQYF. The DNA of the CDR3 is TGTGCCAGCAGCATTAGCGGGATCTGGGATACGCAGTATTTT.

This clone was detected a few times. The rearrangement links TRBV29-1 to TRBJ1-2; tentatively, D is TRBD1 (6 bases). The CDR3 loop spans 14 amino acids. Trimming took off 3 bases at V and 5 bases at J, with 16 bases between the two ends. Per germline, CDR1 SQVTM and CDR2 ANQGSEA. The DNA of the CDR3 is TGCAGCGTTGACCCCGGGGGGCGACGGTATGGCTACACCTTC. Its protein product is CSVDPGGRRYGYTF.

This rearrangement joins TRBV30 to TRBJ1-2; the match to TRBD1 covers 8 bases. The V gene's germline CDR1 is GTSNPN and CDR2 SVGIG (reference sequence). The J segment lost 5 bases and the V segment lost 2 bases, leaving 7 bases of the junction unmatched. The CDR3 extends over 14 amino acids. This CDR3 is CAWSPRTGMYGYTF. The CDR3 coding sequence is TGTGCCTGGAGTCCTCGGACAGGGATGTATGGCTACACCTTC.

Only a few counts were recorded for this clone. V usage is TRBV27 and J usage is TRBJ1-4, with 8 bases matching TRBD1. Germline V gene data show CDR1 as MNHEY and CDR2 as SMNVEV (reference sequence). J gave up 9 bases and V 6 bases, and 9 bases lay outside the gene matches. CDR3 length equals 14 residues. This CDR3 reads CASSLTGQGQKLFF. In nucleotides, the CDR3 is TGTGCCAGCAGCCTGACCGGACAGGGCCAAAAACTGTTTTTT.